Detailed here is one TCR beta chain. Generated by immunoSEQ multiplex PCR, the TCRdb table keeps only in-frame clones and is missing some. The sample records approximately 65,000 clones, about 89% being singletons. This entry belongs to a study of PD-L1 blockade in urothelial cancer. Study details: Bladder-origin urothelial cancer in males covered about 90% of the roughly 30 patients. Blood gave a median 141,255 T cells.

The germline gives CDR1 MDHEN, CDR2 SYDVKM. The CDR3 runs to 16 residues. V was clipped by 5 bases and J by 1 base, with 18 bases between them. Sequenced here: PBMCs, sampled around atezolizumab (anti-PD-L1) treatment. The chain is built from TRBV28 and TRBJ2-7; D is perhaps TRBD1 (6 bases). The origin of this receptor is a man aged 55-75 years with urothelial cancer. CDR3 DNA sequence: TGTGCCAGCAGTCTAGGCGTAACAGGGCTTTCCTACGAGCAGTACTTC. Its translation: CASSLGVTGLSYEQYF.